What follows is one TCR beta chain and its context. The sample is drawn from a study of T cell changes during pregnancy in multiple sclerosis. Only in-frame clones appear in the TCRdb table, and some are missing; sequencing was by immunoSEQ multiplex PCR. The table has 85,000 to 100,000 clones, 85% to 95% seen once; the top ten hold 0.85% to 0.95%. V was clipped by 10 bases and J by 10 bases, with 17 bases between them. Germline CDR1 is MDHEN and CDR2 is SYDVKM. CDR3 length: 11 amino acids. The J gene is TRBJ2-7, the V gene TRBV28; possible D gene TRBD2, 6 bases. This specimen was peripheral blood, taken before pregnancy. The receptor comes from a female donor with multiple sclerosis, enrolled in a pregnancy study. The CDR3 is CATSGGRAQYF. In DNA form, the CDR3 reads TGTGCCACCTCCGGGGGACGGGCTCAGTACTTC.